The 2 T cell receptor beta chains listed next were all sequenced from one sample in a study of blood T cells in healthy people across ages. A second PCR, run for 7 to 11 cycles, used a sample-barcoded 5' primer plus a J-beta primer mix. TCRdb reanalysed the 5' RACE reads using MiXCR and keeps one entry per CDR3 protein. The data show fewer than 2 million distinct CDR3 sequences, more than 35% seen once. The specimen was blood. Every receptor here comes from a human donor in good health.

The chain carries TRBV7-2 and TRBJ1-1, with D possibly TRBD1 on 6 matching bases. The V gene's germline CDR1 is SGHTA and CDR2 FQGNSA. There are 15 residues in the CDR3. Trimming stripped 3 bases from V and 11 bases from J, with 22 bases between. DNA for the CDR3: TGTGCCAGCAGCTTCGCTCCAGGAGAGGGGGGGAATGCTTTCTTT. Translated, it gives CASSFAPGEGGNAFF.

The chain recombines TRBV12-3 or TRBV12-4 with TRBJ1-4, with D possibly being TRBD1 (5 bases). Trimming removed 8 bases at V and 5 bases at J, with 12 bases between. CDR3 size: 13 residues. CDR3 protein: CASSRELNEKLFF. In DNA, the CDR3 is TGTGCCAGCTCCAGGGAGCTGAATGAAAAACTGTTTTTT.